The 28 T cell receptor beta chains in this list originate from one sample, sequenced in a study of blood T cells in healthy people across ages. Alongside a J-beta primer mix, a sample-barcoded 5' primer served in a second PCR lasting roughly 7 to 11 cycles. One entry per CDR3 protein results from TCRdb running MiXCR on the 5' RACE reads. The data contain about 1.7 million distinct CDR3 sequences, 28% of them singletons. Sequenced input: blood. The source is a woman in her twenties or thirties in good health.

The CDR3 spells CASSLAGLGMGYEQYF. DNA for the CDR3: TGCGCCAGCAGCTTGGCGGGGTTAGGGATGGGCTACGAGCAGTACTTC. The chain couples TRBV5-1 to TRBJ2-7; D may be TRBD2 (5 bases). Germline-derived CDR1 and CDR2 are SGHRS and YFSETQ. Trimming cost V 0 bases and J 3 bases, with 16 bases left between them. This CDR3 contains 16 residues. The variable domain in full, with the rest retrieved from reference TRBV5-1 and TRBJ2-7, is KAGVTQTPRYLIKTRGQQVTLSCSPISGHRSVSWYQQTPGQGLQFLFEYFSETQRNKGNFPGRFSGRQFSNSRSEMNVSTLELGDSALYLCASSLAGLGMGYEQYFGPGTRLTVT.

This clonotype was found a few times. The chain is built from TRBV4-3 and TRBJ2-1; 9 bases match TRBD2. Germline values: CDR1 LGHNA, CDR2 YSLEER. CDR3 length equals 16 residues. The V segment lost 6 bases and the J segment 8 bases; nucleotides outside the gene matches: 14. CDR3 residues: CASSLISGRGYDEQFF. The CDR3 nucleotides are TGCGCCAGCAGTCTCATTAGCGGGAGAGGGTACGATGAGCAGTTCTTC.

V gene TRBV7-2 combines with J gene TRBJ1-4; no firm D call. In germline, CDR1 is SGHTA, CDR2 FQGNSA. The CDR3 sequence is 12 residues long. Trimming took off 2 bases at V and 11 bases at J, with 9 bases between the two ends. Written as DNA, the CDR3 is TGTGCCAGCAGCTTAAATTCCAGGAAACTGTTTTTT. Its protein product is CASSLNSRKLFF.

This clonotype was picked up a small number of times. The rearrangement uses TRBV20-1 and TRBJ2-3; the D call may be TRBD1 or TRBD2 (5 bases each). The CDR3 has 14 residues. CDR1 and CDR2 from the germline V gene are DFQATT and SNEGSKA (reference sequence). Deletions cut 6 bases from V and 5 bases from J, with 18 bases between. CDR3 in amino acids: CSARGGRLVDTQYF. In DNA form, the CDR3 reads TGCAGTGCGAGGGGTGGGAGATTGGTAGATACGCAGTATTTT.

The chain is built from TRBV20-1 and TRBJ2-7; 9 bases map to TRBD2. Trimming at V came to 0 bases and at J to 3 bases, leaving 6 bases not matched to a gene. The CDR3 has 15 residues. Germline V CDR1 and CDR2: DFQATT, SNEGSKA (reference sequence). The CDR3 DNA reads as TGCAGTGCTAGAGAAGGCGGGAGGGAGCGCTACGAGCAGTACTTC. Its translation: CSAREGGRERYEQYF.

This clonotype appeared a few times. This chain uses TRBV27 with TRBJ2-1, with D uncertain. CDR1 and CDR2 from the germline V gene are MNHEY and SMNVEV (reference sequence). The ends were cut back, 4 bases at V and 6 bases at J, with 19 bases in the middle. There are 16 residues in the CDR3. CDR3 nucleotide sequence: TGTGCCAGCAGTTCCCTCCAAAAACTTAACACCAATGAGCAGTTCTTC. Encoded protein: CASSSLQKLNTNEQFF.

CDR3 loop: CASGDRRSYEQYF. The CDR3 DNA reads as TGTGCCAGCGGGGACAGGCGGTCCTACGAGCAGTACTTC. The chain links TRBV2 to TRBJ2-7, with 8 bases identical to TRBD1. Losses at the gene ends were 8 bases for V and 1 base for J; bases not matched to a gene: 4. The germline V gene has CDR1 SNHLY and CDR2 FYNNEI. The CDR3 length is 13 residues.

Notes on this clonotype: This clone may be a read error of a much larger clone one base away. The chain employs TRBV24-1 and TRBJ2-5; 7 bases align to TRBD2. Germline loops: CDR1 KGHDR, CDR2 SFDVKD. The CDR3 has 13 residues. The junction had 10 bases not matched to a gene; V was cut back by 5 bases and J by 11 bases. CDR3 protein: CATSVGGVAEQYF. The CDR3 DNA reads TGTGCCACCAGTGTTGGGGGGGTCGCGGAGCAGTACTTC.

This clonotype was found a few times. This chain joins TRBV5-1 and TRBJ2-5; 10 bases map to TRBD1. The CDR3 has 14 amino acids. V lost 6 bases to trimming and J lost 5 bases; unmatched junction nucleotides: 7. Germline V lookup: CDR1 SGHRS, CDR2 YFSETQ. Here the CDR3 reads CASTAGTGAETQYF. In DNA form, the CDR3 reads TGCGCCAGCACGGCCGGGACAGGGGCCGAGACCCAGTACTTC.

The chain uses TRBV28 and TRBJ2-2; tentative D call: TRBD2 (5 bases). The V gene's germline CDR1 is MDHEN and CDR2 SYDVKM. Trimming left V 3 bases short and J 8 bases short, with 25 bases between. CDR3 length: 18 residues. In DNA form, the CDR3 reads TGTGCCAGCAGTTTTATTGGGTCGAGGGCCCTCCGTTCAGGGGAGCTGTTTTTT. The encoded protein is CASSFIGSRALRSGELFF. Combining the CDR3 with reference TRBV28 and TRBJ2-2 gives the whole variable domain DVKVTQSSRYLVKRTGEKVFLECVQDMDHENMFWYRQDPGLGLRLIYFSYDVKMKEKGDIPEGYSVSREKKERFSLILESASTNQTSMYLCASSFIGSRALRSGELFFGEGSRLTVL.

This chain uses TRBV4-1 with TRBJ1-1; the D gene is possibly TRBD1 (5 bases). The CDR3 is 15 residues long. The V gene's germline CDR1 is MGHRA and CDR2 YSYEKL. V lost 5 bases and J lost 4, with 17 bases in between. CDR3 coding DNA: TGCGCCAGCAGCTCCTCAGGGAGGAAGACCACTGAAGCTTTCTTT. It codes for CASSSSGRKTTEAFF.

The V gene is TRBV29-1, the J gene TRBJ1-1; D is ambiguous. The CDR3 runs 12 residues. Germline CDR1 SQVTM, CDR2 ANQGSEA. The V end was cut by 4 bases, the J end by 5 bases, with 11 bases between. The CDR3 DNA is TGCAGCGTTGTATGGAGGGAGACTGAAGCTTTCTTT. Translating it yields CSVVWRETEAFF.

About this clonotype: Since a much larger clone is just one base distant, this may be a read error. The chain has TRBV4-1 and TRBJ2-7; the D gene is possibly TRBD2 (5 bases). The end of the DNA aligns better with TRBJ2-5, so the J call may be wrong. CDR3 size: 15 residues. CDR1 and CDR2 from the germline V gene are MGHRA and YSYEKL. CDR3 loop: CASSQPNPGSETQYF. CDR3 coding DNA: TGCGCCAGCAGCCAACCAAACCCGGGGAGCGAGACCCAGTACTTC.

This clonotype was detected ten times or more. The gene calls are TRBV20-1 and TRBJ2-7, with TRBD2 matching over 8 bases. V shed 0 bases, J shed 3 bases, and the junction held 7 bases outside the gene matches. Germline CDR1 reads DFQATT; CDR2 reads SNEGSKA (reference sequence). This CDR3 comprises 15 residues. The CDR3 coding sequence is TGCAGTGCTAGAGACAGCTCCGGGGGGGGCTACGAGCAGTACTTC. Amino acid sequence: CSARDSSGGGYEQYF.

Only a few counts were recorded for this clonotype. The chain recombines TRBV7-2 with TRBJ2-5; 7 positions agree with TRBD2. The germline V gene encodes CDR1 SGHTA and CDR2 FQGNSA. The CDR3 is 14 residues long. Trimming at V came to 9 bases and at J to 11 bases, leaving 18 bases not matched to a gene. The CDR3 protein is CASATGGDLREQYF. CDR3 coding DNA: TGTGCCAGTGCAACGGGGGGTGACTTACGGGAGCAGTACTTC.

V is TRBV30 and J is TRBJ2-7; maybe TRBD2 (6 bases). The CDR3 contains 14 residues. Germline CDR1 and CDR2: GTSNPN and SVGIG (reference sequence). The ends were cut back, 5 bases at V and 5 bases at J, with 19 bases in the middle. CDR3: CAWSRGAGEDEQYF. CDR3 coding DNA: TGTGCCTGGTCCCGCGGTGCCGGGGAGGACGAGCAGTACTTC.

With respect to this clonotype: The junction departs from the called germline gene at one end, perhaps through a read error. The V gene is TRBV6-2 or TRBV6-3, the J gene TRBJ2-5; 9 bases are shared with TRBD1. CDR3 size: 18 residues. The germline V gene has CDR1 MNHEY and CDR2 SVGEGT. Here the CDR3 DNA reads TGTGCCAGCAGTTACCTAAGGGACAGGGATTTAAAAGGAGAGATCCAGTACTTC. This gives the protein CASSYLRDRDLKGEIQYF.

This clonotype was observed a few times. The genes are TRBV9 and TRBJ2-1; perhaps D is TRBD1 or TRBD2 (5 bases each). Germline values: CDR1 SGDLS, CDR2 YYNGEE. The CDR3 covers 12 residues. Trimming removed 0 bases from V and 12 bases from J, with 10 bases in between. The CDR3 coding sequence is TGTGCCAGCAGCGTAGATAGGGGAGCGCAGTTCTTC. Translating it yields CASSVDRGAQFF.

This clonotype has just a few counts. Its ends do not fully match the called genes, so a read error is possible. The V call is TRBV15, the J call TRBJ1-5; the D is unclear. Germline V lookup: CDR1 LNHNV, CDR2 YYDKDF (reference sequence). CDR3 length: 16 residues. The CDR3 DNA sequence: TGTGCCACCAGCGGAGAGATCCCCCAAAATAATCAGCCCCAGCATTTT. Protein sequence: CATSGEIPQNNQPQHF.

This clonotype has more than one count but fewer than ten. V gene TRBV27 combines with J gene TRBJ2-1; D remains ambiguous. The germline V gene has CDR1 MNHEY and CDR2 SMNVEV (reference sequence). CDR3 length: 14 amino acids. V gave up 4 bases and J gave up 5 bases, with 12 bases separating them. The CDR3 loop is CASSYDGLNNEQFF. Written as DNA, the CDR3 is TGTGCCAGCAGTTACGACGGTCTCAACAATGAGCAGTTCTTC.

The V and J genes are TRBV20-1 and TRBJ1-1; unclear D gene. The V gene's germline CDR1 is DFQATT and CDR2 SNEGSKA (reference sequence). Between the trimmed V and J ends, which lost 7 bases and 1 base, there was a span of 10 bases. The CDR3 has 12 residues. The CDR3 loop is CSVPRGNTEAFF. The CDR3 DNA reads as TGCAGTGTACCGCGAGGGAACACTGAAGCTTTCTTT.

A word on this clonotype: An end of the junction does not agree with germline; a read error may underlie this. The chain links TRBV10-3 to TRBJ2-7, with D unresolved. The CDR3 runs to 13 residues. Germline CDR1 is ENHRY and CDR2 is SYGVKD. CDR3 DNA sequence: TGTGCCATCAGTGGCACCGCTAGGCACGAGCGGTACTTC. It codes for CAISGTARHERYF.

The CDR3 nucleotides are TGCAGTGCCATAGCGGGGGGGAACCAAGAGACCCAGTACTTC. This translates into CSAIAGGNQETQYF. The chain is built from TRBV20-1 and TRBJ2-5; 11 bases match TRBD2. CDR1 is DFQATT, CDR2 SNEGSKA, per germline (reference sequence). The CDR3 covers 14 residues. Trimming removed 6 bases from V and 0 bases from J; junction bases left unmatched: 3.

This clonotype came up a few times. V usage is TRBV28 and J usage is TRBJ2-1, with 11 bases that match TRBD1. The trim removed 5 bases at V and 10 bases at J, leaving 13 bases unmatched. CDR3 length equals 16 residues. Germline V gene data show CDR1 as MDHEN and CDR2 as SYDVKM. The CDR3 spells CASSDGTGGLGKEQFF. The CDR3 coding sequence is TGTGCCAGCAGTGATGGGACAGGGGGTCTCGGGAAAGAGCAGTTCTTC.

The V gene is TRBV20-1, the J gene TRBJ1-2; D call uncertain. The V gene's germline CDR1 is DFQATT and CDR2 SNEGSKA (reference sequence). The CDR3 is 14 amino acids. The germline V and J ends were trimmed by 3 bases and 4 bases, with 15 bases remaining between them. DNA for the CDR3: TGCAGTGCTAGTTGGACCCAGGCCGGCTATGGCTACACCTTC. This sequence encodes CSASWTQAGYGYTF.

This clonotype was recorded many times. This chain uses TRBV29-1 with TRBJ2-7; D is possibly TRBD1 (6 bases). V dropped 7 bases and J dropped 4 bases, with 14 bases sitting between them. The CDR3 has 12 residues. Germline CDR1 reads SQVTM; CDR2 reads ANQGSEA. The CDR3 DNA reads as TGCAGCGCAACTCAGGGGTGGTACGAGCAGTACTTC. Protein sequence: CSATQGWYEQYF.

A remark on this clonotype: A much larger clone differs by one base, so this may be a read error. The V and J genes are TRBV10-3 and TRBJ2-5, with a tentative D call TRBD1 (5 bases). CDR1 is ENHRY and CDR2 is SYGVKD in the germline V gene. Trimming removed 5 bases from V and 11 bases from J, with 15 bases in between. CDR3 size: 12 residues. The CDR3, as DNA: TGTGCCATCAGTAGACAGCTTAATGAGCAGTACTTC. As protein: CAISRQLNEQYF.

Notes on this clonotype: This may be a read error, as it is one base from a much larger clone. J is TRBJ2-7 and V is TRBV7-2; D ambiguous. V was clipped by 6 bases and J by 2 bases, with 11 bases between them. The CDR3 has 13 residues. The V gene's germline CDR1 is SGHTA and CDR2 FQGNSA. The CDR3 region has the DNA TGTACCAGCAGGGGCGCAGGAGCCTACGAGCAGTACTTC. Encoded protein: CTSRGAGAYEQYF.